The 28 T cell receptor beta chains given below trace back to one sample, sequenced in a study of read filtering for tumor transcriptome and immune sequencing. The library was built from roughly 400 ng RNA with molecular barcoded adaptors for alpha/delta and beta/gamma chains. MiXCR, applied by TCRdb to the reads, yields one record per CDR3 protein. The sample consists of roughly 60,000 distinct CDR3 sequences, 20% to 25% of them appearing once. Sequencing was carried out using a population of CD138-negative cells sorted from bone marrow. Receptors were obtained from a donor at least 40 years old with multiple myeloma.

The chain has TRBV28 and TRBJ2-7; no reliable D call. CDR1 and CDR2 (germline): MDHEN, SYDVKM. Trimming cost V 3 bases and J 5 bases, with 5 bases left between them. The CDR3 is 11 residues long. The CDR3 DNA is TGTGCCAGCAGTTTTAAACACGAGCAGTACTTC. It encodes CASSFKHEQYF.

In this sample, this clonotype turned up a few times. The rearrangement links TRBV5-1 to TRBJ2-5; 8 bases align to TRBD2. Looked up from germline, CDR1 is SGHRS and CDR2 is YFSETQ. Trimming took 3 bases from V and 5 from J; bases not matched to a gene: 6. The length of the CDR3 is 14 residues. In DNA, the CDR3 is TGCGCCAGCAGCTCGCGGGGGGCGCGGGAGACCCAGTACTTC. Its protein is CASSSRGARETQYF.

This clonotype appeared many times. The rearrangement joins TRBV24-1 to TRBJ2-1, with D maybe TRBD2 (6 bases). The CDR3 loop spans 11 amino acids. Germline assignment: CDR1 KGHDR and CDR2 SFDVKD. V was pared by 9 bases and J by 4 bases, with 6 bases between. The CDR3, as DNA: TGTGCCACCGGGGGGTACAATGAGCAGTTCTTC. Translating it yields CATGGYNEQFF.

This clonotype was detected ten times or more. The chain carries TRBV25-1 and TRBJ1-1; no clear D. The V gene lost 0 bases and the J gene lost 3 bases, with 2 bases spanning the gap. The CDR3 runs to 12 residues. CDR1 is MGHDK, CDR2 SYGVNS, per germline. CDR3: CASSEYYTEAFF. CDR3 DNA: TGTGCCAGCAGTGAATATTACACTGAAGCTTTCTTT.

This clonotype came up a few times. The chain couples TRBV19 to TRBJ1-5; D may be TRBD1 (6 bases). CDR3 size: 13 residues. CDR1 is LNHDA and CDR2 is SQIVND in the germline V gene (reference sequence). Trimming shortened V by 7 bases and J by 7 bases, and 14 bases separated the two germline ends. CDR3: CASTRQVEQPQHF. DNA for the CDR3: TGTGCCAGTACTAGACAGGTTGAACAGCCCCAGCATTTT.

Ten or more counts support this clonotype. DNA of the CDR3: TGTGCCAGCAGCTACCGGGCCCCGAACACCGGGGAGCTGTTTTTT. Translation gives CASSYRAPNTGELFF. The J gene is TRBJ2-2, the V gene TRBV7-2; D remains unclear. The CDR3 is 15 amino acids. Germline V lookup: CDR1 SGHTA, CDR2 FQGNSA. Deletions cut 4 bases from V and 0 bases from J, with 9 bases between.

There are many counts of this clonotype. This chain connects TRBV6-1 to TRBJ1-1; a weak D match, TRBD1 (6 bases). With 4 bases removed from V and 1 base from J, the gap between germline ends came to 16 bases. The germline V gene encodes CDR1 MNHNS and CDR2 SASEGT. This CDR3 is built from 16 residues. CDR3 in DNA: TGTGCCAGCAGTGGTTGGACCGGAGGGGGGAACACTGAAGCTTTCTTT. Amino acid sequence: CASSGWTGGGNTEAFF.

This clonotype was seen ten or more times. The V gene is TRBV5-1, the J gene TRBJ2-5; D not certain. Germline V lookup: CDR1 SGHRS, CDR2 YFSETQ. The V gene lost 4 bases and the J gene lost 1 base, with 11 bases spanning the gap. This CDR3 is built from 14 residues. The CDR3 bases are TGCGCCAGCAGCGCGGACGGCATCCAAGAGACCCAGTACTTC. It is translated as CASSADGIQETQYF. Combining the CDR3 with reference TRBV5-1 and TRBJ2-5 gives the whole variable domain KAGVTQTPRYLIKTRGQQVTLSCSPISGHRSVSWYQQTPGQGLQFLFEYFSETQRNKGNFPGRFSGRQFSNSRSEMNVSTLELGDSALYLCASSADGIQETQYFGPGTRLLVL.

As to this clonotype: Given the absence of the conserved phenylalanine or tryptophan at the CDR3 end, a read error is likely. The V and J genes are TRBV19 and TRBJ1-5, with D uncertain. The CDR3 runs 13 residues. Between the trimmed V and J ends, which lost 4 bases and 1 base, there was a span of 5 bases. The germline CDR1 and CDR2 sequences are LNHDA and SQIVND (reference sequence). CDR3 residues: CASSTQSNQPQHL. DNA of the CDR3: TGTGCCAGTAGTACCCAGAGCAATCAGCCCCAGCATCTT.

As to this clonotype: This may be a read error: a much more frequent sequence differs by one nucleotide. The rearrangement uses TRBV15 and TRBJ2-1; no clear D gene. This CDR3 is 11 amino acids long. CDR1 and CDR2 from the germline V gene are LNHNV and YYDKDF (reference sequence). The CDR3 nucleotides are TGTGCCACCGGCAGAGTGGGTGAGCAGTTCTTC. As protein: CATGRVGEQFF.

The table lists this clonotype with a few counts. CDR3 in amino acids: CASTLMGAFNQPQHF. CDR3 in DNA: TGTGCCAGCACTTTGATGGGGGCCTTCAATCAGCCCCAGCATTTT. The J gene is TRBJ1-5, the V gene TRBV28, with D tentatively TRBD1 (6 bases). CDR1 is MDHEN, CDR2 SYDVKM, per germline. Trimming removed 7 bases at V and 3 bases at J, with 16 bases between. The CDR3 contains 15 residues.

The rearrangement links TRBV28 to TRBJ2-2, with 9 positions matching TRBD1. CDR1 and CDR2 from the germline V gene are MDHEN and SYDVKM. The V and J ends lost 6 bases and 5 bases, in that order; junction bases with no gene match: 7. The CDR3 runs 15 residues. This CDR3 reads CASRPGTGRTGELFF. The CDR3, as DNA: TGTGCCAGCAGGCCCGGGACAGGGAGGACCGGGGAGCTGTTTTTT. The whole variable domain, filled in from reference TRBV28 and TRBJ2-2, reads DVKVTQSSRYLVKRTGEKVFLECVQDMDHENMFWYRQDPGLGLRLIYFSYDVKMKEKGDIPEGYSVSREKKERFSLILESASTNQTSMYLCASRPGTGRTGELFFGEGSRLTVL.

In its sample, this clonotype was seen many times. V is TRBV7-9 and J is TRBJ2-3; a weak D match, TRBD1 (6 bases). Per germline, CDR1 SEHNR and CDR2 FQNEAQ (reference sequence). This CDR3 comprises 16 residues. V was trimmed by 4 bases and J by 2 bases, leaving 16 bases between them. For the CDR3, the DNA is TGTGCCAGCAGCTCCCAGGGGCGGGCCCACACAGATACGCAGTATTTT. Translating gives CASSSQGRAHTDTQYF. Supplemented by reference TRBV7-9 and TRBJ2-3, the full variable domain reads DTGVSQNPRHKITKRGQNVTFRCDPISEHNRLYWYRQTLGQGPEFLTYFQNEAQLEKSRLLSDRFSAERPKGSFSTLEIQRTEQGDSAMYLCASSSQGRAHTDTQYFGPGTRLTVL.

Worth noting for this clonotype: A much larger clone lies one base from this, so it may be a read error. This chain's CDR3 is CAGSQGDTQYF. CDR3 nucleotides: TGTGCCGGCAGCCAAGGCGATACGCAGTATTTT. The rearrangement uses TRBV3-1 and TRBJ2-3; D not resolved. Germline loops: CDR1 LGHDT, CDR2 YNNKEL (reference sequence). The CDR3 consists of 11 residues.

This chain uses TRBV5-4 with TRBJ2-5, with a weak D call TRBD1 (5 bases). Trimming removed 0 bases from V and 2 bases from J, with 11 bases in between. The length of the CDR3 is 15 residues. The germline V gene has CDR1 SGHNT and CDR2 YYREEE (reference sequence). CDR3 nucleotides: TGTGCCAGCAGCTTGGGGCAGGGATTACAAGAGACCCAGTACTTC. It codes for CASSLGQGLQETQYF. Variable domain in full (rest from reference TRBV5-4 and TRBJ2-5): ETGVTQSPTHLIKTRGQQVTLRCSSQSGHNTVSWYQQALGQGPQFIFQYYREEENGRGNFPPRFSGLQFPNYSSELNVNALELDDSALYLCASSLGQGLQETQYFGPGTRLLVL.

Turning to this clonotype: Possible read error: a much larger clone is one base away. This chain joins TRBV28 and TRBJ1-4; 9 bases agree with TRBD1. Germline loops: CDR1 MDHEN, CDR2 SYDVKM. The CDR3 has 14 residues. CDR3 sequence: CARSIRTGVEKLFF. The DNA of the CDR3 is TGTGCCCGCAGTATCCGGACAGGGGTCGAAAAACTGTTTTTT.

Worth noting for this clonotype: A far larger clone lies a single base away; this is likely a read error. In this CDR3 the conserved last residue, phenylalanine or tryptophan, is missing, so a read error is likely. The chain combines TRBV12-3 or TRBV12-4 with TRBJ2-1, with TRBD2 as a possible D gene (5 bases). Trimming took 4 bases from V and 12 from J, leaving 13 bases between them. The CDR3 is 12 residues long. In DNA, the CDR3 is TGTGCCAGCAGTTCAAAAACTAGAGGGCAGTTCTCC. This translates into CASSSKTRGQFS.

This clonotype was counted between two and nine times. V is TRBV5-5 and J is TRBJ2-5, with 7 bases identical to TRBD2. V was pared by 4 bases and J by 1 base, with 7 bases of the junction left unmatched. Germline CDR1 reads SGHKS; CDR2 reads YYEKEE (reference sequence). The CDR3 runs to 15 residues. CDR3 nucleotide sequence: TGTGCCAGCAGCCCGTTCCCGGGGGGCCAAGAGACCCAGTACTTC. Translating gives CASSPFPGGQETQYF.

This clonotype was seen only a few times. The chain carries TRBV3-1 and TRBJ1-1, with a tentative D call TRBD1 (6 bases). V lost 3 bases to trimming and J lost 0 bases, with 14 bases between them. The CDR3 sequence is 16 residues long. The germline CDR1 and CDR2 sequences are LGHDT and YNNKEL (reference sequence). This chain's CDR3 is CASSHGTRDMNTEAFF. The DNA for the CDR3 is TGTGCCAGCAGCCATGGGACAAGGGACATGAACACTGAAGCTTTCTTT. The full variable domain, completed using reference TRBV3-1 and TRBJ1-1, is DTAVSQTPKYLVTQMGNDKSIKCEQNLGHDTMYWYKQDSKKFLKIMFSYNNKELIINETVPNRFSPKSPDKAHLNLHINSLELGDSAVYFCASSHGTRDMNTEAFFGQGTRLTVV.

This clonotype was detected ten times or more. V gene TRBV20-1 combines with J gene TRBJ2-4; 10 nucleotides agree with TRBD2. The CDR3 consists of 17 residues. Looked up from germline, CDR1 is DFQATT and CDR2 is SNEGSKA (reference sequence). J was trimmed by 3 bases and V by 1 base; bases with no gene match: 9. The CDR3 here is CSARAASGSGGKNIQYF. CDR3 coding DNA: TGCAGTGCTAGAGCGGCTAGCGGGAGTGGCGGCAAAAACATTCAGTACTTC.

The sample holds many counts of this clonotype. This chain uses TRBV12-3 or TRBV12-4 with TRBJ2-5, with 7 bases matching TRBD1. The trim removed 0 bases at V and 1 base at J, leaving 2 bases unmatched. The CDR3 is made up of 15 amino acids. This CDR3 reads CASSLAPGGQETQYF. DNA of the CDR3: TGTGCCAGCAGTTTAGCCCCAGGGGGCCAAGAGACCCAGTACTTC.

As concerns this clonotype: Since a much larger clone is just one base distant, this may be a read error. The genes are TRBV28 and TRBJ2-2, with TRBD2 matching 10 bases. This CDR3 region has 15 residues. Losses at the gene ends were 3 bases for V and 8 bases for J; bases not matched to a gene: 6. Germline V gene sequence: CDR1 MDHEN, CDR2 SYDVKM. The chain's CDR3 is CASSFASGSPGELFF. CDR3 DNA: TGTGCCAGCAGTTTCGCTAGCGGGAGCCCTGGGGAGCTGTTTTTT. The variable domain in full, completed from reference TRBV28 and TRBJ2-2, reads DVKVTQSSRYLVKRTGEKVFLECVQDMDHENMFWYRQDPGLGLRLIYFSYDVKMKEKGDIPEGYSVSREKKERFSLILESASTNQTSMYLCASSFASGSPGELFFGEGSRLTVL.

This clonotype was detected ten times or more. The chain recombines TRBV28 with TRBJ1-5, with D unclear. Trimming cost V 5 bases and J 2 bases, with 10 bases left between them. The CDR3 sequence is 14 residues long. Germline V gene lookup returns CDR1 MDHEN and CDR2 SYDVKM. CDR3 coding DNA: TGTGCCAGCAGTATTACCTTGCGCAATCAGCCCCAGCATTTT. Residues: CASSITLRNQPQHF.

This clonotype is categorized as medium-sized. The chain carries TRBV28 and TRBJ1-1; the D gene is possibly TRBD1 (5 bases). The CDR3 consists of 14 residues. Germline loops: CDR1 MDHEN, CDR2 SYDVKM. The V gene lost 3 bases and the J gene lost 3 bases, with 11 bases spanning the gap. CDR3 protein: CASSLYRGDTEAFF. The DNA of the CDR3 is TGTGCCAGCAGTTTGTATAGAGGGGACACTGAAGCTTTCTTT.

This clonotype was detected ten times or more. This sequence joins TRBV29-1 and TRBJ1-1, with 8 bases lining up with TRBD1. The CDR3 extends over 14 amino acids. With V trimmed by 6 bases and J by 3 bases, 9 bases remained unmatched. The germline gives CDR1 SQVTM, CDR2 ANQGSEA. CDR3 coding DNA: TGCAGCGTCGGAGTGACAGGGGACGACACTGAAGCTTTCTTT. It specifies CSVGVTGDDTEAFF. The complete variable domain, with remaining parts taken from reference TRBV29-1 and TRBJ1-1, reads SAVISQKPSRDICQRGTSLTIQCQVDSQVTMMFWYRQQPGQSLTLIATANQGSEATYESGFVIDKFPISRPNLTFSTLTVSNMSPEDSSIYLCSVGVTGDDTEAFFGQGTRLTVV.

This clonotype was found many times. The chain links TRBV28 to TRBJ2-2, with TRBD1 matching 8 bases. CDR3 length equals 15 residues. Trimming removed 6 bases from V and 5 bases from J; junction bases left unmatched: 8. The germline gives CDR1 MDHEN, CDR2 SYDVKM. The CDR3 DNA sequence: TGTGCCAGCAGCTCGGGACAGGTGACAACCGGGGAGCTGTTTTTT. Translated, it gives CASSSGQVTTGELFF.

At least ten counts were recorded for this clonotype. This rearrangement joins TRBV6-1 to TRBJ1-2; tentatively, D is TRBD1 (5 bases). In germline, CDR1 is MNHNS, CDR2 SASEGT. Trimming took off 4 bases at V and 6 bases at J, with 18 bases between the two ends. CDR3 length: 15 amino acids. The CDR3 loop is CASSGGRGDANGYTF. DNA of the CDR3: TGTGCCAGCAGTGGGGGAAGAGGGGACGCTAATGGCTACACCTTC.

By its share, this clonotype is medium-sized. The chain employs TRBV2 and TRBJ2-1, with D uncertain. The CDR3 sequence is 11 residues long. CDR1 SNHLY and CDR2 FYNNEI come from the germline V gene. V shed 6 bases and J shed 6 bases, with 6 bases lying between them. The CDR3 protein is CASRGINEQFF. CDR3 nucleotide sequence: TGTGCCAGCAGGGGGATCAATGAGCAGTTCTTC. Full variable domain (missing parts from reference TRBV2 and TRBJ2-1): EPEVTQTPSHQVTQMGQEVILRCVPISNHLYFYWYRQILGQKVEFLVSFYNNEISEKSEIFDDQFSVERPDGSNFTLKIRSTKLEDSAMYFCASRGINEQFFGPGTRLTVL.